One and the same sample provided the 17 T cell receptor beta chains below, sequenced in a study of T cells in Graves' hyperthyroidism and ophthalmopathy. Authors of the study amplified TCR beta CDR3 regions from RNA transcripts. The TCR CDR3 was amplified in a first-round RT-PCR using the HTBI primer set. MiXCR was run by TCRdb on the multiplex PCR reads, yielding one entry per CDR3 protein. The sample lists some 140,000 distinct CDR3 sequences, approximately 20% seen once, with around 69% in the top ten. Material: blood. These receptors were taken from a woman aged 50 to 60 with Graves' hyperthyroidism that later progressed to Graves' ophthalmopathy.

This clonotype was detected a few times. DNA for the CDR3: TGTGCCAGCAGGGCTGGACTAGCGGGAGTGGGCGAGCAGTACTTC. It specifies CASRAGLAGVGEQYF. J is TRBJ2-7 and V is TRBV6-1; TRBD2 aligns across 13 bases. V shed 6 bases and J 6 bases; nucleotides not matched to a gene: 8. The CDR3 extends over 15 amino acids. Germline V gene lookup returns CDR1 MNHNS and CDR2 SASEGT.

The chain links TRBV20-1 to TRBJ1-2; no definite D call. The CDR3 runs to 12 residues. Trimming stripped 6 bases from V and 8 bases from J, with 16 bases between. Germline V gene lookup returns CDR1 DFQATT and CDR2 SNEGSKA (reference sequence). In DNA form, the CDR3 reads TGCAGTGCAGCACCCGAGGCTGGAGGCTACACCTTC. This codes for CSAAPEAGGYTF.

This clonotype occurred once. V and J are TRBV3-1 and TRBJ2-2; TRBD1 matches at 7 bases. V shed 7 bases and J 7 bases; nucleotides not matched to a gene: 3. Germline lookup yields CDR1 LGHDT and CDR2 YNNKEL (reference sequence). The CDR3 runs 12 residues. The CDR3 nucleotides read TGTGCCAGCACCGGGGACAGCGGGGAGCTGTTTTTT. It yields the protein CASTGDSGELFF.

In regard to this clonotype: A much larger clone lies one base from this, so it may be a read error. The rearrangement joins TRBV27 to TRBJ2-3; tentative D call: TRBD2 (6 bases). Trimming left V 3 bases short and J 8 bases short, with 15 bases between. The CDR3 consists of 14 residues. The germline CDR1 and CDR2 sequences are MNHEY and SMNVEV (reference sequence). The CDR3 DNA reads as TGTGCCAGCAGTTTCGGAGCGCCAGCGGGTACGCAGTATTTT. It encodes CASSFGAPAGTQYF.

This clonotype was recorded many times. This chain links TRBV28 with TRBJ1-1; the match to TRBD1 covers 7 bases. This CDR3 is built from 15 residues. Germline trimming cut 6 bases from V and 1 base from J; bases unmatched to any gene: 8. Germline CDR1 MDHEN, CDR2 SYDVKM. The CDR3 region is CASSSWDRKNTEAFF. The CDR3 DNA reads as TGTGCCAGCAGCTCCTGGGACAGAAAGAACACTGAAGCTTTCTTT.

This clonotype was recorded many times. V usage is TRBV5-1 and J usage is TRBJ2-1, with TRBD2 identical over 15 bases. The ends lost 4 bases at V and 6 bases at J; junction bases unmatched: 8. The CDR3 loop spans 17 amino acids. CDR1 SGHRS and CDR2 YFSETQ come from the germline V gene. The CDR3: CASSPTGLAGGINEQFF. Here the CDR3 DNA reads TGCGCCAGCAGCCCTACCGGACTAGCGGGAGGGATCAATGAGCAGTTCTTC.

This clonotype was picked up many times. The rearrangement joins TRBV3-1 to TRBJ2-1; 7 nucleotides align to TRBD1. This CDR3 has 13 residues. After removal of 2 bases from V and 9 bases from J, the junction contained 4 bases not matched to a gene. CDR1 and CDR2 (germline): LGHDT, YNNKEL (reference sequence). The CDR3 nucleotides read TGTGCCAGCAGCCAACGACAGGGTCGTGAGCAGTTCTTC. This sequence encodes CASSQRQGREQFF.

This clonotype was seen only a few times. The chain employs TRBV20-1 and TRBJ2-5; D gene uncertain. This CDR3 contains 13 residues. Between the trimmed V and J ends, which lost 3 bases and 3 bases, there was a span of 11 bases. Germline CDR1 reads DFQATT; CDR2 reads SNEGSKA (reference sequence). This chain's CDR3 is CSASPSVEETQYF. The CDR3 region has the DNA TGCAGTGCTAGTCCCTCGGTTGAAGAGACCCAGTACTTC.

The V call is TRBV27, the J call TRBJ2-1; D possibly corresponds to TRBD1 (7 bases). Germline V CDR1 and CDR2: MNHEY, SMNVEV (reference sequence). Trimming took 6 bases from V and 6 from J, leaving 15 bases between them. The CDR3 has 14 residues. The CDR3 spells CASSRGEGGNEQFF. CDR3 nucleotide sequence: TGTGCCAGCAGCAGGGGGGAAGGAGGCAATGAGCAGTTCTTC.

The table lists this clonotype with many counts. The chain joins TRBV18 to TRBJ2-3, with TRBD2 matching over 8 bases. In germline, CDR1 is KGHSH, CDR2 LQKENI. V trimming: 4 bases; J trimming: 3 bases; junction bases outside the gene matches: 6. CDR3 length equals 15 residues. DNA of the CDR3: TGTGCCAGCTCACAGGGACTAGAATCGACAGATACGCAGTATTTT. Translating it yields CASSQGLESTDTQYF. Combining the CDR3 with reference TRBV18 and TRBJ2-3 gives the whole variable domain NAGVMQNPRHLVRRRGQEARLRCSPMKGHSHVYWYRQLPEEGLKFMVYLQKENIIDESGMPKERFSAEFPKEGPSILRIQQVVRGDSAAYFCASSQGLESTDTQYFGPGTRLTVL.

CDR3 sequence: CASRLGTIGDTEAFF. Here the CDR3 DNA reads TGTGCCAGCAGACTAGGGACGATTGGGGACACTGAAGCTTTCTTT. This rearrangement joins TRBV6-1 to TRBJ1-1; maybe TRBD1 (5 bases). V lost 6 bases to trimming and J lost 3 bases, with 17 bases between them. This CDR3 contains 15 residues. Germline CDR1 and CDR2: MNHNS and SASEGT.

The CDR3 reads CSAPNGLAGDPEQYF. The CDR3 coding sequence is TGCAGTGCCCCAAACGGACTAGCGGGAGATCCAGAGCAGTACTTC. V usage is TRBV20-1 and J usage is TRBJ2-7; 13 nucleotides align to TRBD2. The CDR3 is 15 residues long. Trimming at V came to 6 bases and at J to 7 bases, leaving 12 bases not matched to a gene. The germline gives CDR1 DFQATT, CDR2 SNEGSKA (reference sequence).

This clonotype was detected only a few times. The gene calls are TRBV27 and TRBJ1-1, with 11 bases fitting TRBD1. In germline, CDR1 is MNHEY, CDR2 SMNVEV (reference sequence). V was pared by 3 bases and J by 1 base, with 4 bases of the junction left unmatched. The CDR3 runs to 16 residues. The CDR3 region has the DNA TGTGCCAGCAGTTTCTTGGGACAGGGGGGGAACACTGAAGCTTTCTTT. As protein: CASSFLGQGGNTEAFF.

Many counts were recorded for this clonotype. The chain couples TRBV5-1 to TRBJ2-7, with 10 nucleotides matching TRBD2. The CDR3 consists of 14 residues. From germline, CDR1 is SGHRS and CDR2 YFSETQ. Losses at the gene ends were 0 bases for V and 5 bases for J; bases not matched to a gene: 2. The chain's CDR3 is CASSLGLAGDEQYF. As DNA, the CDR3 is TGCGCCAGCAGCTTGGGGCTAGCGGGAGACGAGCAGTACTTC.

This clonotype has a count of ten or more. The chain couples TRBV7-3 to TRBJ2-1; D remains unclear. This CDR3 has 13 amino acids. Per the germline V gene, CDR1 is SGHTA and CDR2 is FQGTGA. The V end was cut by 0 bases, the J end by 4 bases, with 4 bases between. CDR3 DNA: TGTGCCAGCAGCTTAACGGGGTACAATGAGCAGTTCTTC. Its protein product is CASSLTGYNEQFF. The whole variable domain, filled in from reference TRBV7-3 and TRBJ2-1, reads GAGVSQTPSNKVTEKGKYVELRCDPISGHTALYWYRQSLGQGPEFLIYFQGTGAADDSGLPNDRFFAVRPEGSVSTLKIQRTERGDSAVYLCASSLTGYNEQFFGPGTRLTVL.

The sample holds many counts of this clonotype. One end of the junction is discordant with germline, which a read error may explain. The CDR3 reads CASSLDFTREQFF. CDR3 sequence (DNA): TGTGCTAGCAGCTTAGATTTCACGAGGGAGCAGTTCTTC. The chain combines TRBV7-7 with TRBJ2-1, with unresolved D. The germline gives CDR1 SSHAT, CDR2 FNYEAQ (reference sequence). CDR3 length: 13 amino acids.

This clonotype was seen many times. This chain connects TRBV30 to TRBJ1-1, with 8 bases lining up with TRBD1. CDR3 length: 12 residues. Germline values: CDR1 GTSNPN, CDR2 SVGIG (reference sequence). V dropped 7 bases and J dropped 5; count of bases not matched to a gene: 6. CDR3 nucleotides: TGTGCCTTCGGACAGGGTCGAACTGAAGCTTTCTTT. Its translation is CAFGQGRTEAFF.